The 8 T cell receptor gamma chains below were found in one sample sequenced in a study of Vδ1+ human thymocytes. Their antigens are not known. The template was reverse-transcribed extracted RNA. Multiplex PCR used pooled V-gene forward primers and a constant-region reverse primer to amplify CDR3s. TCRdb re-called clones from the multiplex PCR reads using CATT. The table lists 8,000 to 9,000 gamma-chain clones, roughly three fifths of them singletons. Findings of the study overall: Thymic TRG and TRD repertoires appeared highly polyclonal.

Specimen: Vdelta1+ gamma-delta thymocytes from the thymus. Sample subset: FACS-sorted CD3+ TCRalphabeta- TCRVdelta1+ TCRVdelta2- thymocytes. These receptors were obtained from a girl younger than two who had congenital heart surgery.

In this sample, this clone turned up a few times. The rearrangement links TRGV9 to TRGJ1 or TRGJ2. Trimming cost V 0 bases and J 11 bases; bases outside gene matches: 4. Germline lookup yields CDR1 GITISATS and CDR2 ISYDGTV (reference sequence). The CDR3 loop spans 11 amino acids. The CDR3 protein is CALWEVKEKLF. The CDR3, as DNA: TGTGCCTTGTGGGAGGTGAAGGAGAAACTCTTT.

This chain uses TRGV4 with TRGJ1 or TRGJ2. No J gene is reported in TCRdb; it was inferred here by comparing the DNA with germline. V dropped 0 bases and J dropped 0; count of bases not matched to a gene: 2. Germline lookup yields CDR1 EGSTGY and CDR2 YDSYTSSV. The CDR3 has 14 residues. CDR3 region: CATWDGMNYYKKLF. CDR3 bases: TGTGCCACCTGGGATGGGATGAATTATTATAAGAAACTCTTT.

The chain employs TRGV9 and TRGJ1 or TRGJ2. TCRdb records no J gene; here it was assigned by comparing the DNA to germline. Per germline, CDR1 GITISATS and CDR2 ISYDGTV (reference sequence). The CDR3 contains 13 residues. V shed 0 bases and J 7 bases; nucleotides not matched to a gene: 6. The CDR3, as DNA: TGTGCCTTGTGGGAGGTGCCAATCTATAAGAAACTCTTT. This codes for CALWEVPIYKKLF.

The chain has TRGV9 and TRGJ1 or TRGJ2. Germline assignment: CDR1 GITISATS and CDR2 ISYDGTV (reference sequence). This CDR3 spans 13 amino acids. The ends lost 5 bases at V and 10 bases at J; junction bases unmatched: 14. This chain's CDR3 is CALWGMWDTKKLF. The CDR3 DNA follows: TGTGCCTTGTGGGGAATGTGGGACACAAAGAAACTCTTT.

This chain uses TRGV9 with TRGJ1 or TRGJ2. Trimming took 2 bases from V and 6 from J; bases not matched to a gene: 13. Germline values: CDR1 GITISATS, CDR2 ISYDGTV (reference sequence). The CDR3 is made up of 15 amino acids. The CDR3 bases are TGTGCCTTGTGGGAGGCGTCCCCGGTAGGTTATAAGAAACTCTTT. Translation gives CALWEASPVGYKKLF.

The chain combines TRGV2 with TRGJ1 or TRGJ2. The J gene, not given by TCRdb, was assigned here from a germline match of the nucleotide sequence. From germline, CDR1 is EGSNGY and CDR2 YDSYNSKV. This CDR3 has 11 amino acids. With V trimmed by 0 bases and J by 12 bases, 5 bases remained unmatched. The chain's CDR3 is CATWDGLAKLF. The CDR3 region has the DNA TGTGCCACCTGGGACGGGCTGGCGAAACTCTTT.

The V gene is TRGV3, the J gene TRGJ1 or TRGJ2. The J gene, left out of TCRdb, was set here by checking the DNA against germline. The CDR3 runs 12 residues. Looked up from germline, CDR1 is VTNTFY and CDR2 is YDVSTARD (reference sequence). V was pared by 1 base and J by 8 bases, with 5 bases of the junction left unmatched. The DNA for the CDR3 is TGTGCCACCTGGGACAGTAGCGATAAGAAACTCTTT. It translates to CATWDSSDKKLF.

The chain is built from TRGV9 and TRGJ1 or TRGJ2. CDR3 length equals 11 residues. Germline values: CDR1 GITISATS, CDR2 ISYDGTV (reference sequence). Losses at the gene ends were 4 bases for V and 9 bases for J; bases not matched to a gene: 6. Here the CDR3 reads CALWDPVKKLF. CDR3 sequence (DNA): TGTGCCTTGTGGGACCCTGTTAAGAAACTCTTT.